This is a list of T cell receptor beta chains from one sample in a study of blood T cell repertoires in COVID-19. Data came from immunoSEQ multiplex PCR; TCRdb stores just in-frame clones and leaves some out. The sample includes about 160,000 clones, around 84% of them seen just once. Sequencing was done on a sample of peripheral blood. Every receptor here comes from a woman in her fifties or sixties with COVID-19, enrolled during active disease. CDR3s include the opening cysteine and the closing phenylalanine or tryptophan. The D gene is left open where the match is weak. Where a row states a size, it is once, few, many or the class of an expanded clone; other rows omit it.

>NA|TRBD1|TRBJ2-5|TRBV5-1
TGCGCCAGCAGCCCCGGACAGGGGGCGACCCAAGAGACCCAGTACTTC
CASSPGQGATQETQYF
>NA|TRBD1|TRBJ2-3|TRBV6-5
TGTGCCAGCTTCGCCCGGACAGGGGGAGTAGATACGCAGTATTTT
CASFARTGGVDTQYF
>NA|NA|TRBJ2-2|TRBV27
TGTGCCAGCAGTTTTAGTCAGGGGAACGGGGAGCTGTTTTTT
CASSFSQGNGELFF
>NA|NA|TRBJ1-2|TRBV7-9
TGTGCCAGCAGCCTCTCGGGGCAGGGGAGTGGCTACACCTTC
CASSLSGQGSGYTF
>NA|TRBD1|TRBJ2-7|TRBV5-1
TGCGCCAGCAGCTTTGAGACAGGGCCCTACGAGCAGTACTTC
CASSFETGPYEQYF
>NA|TRBD1|TRBJ1-5|TRBV6-5
TGTGCCAGCAGTCGGGACAGTAGCAATCAGCCCCAGCATTTT
CASSRDSSNQPQHF
>NA|TRBD1|TRBJ1-4|TRBV7-9
TGTGCCAGCAGCCCAACCGGGACAGGGGGTGAAAAACTGTTTTTT
CASSPTGTGGEKLFF
>once|TRBD1|TRBJ2-4|TRBV4-1
TGCGCCAGCAGCCAAGTAGGACAGGGTGGCGCGAACATTCAGTACTTC
CASSQVGQGGANIQYF
>NA|TRBD1|TRBJ1-1|TRBV5-1
TGCGCCAGCAGCTTGCAGGGACAGGAAGCTTTCTTT
CASSLQGQEAFF
>once|TRBD1|TRBJ2-3|TRBV28
TGTGCCAGCAGTTTAACCCAGGGGGGCACAGATACGCAGTATTTT
CASSLTQGGTDTQYF
>NA|TRBD2|TRBJ2-3|TRBV27
TGTGCCAGTCAGGTCGCTAGCGGGGGCGCAGATACGCAGTATTTT
CASQVASGGADTQYF
>few|TRBD1|TRBJ2-2|TRBV7-2
TGTGCCGGAAAGGGACAGGGAAACACCGGGGAGCTGTTTTTT
CAGKGQGNTGELFF
>NA|NA|TRBJ2-4|TRBV7-2
TGTGCCAGCAGCTCAACCCCGAGGGACATTCAGTACTTC
CASSSTPRDIQYF
>once|NA|TRBJ1-5|TRBV3-1/TRBV3-2
TGTGCCAGCAGCCAAGGGCTCGTTAGGACGGACTGCAATCAGCCCCAGCATTTT
CASSQGLVRTDCNQPQHF
>NA|NA|TRBJ2-5|TRBV3-1/TRBV3-2
TGTGCCAGCAGTCGCGGCCGAGCGGAGACCCAGTACTTC
CASSRGRAETQYF
>NA|TRBD2|TRBJ2-5|TRBV18
TGTGCCAGCTCAAGCGGGGGCCCGCTGCAAGAGACCCAGTACTTC
CASSSGGPLQETQYF
>NA|NA|TRBJ1-1|TRBV27
TGTGCCAGCAGTTTAATGAGACACCTGGAGAACACTGAAGCTTTCTTT
CASSLMRHLENTEAFF
>NA|TRBD2|TRBJ2-7|TRBV4-3
TGCGCCAGCGCTGGGGTGGCGGGGGGCATCTACGAGCAGTACTTC
CASAGVAGGIYEQYF
>few|TRBD2|TRBJ2-3|TRBV18
TGTGCCAGCTCACAGACTAGCGGCACAGATACGCAGTATTTT
CASSQTSGTDTQYF
>NA|NA|TRBJ2-5|TRBV24-1
TGTGCCACCAGTGATTCGTACCAAGAGACCCAGTACTTC
CATSDSYQETQYF
>NA|NA|TRBJ1-2|TRBV4-2
TGTGCCAGCAGCCAACCCCAAACAGAAGCTTATGGCTACACCTTC
CASSQPQTEAYGYTF
>NA|TRBD1|TRBJ1-2|TRBV6-5
TGTGCCAGCAGGGGGACAGGGATGTATGGCTACACCTTC
CASRGTGMYGYTF
>NA|TRBD1|TRBJ2-7|TRBV10-3
TGTGCCATCAGTGCCGCGGGACAGGGGGCGACCCCCTACGAGCAGTACTTC
CAISAAGQGATPYEQYF
>NA|NA|TRBJ2-1|TRBV7-9
TGTGCCAGCAGCTTACTACAGTCCAATGAGCAGTTCTTC
CASSLLQSNEQFF
>NA|TRBD1|TRBJ1-4|TRBV9
TGTGCCAGCAGCCCCGGGACAGGGTGGGATGAAAAACTGTTTTTT
CASSPGTGWDEKLFF
>NA|TRBD2|TRBJ2-1|TRBV4-2
TGTGCCAGCAGCCCCTCCCCCTCGGGGGGGCCTGGTGAGCAGTTCTTC
CASSPSPSGGPGEQFF
>NA|TRBD1|TRBJ1-1|TRBV7-8
TGTGCCAGCAGCTTAGATAGGGGGCGTGACACTGAAGCTTTCTTT
CASSLDRGRDTEAFF
>once|NA|TRBJ1-5|TRBV19
TGTGCCAGTAGTGACCGGGGACAGCCCCAGCATTTT
CASSDRGQPQHF
>NA|TRBD2|TRBJ2-3|TRBV2
TGTGCCAGCAGTGAATGGGATAGCGGGGTCACGCAGTATTTT
CASSEWDSGVTQYF
>NA|NA|TRBJ2-7|TRBV25-1
TGTGCCAGCAGTGAATCTAGCTTTACCGGCGAGCAGTACTTC
CASSESSFTGEQYF
>NA|TRBD1|TRBJ1-4|TRBV7-8
TGTGCCAGCAGCACTACAGGGGGCGCTTCATCTAATGAAAAACTGTTTTTT
CASSTTGGASSNEKLFF
>few|TRBD1|TRBJ1-2|TRBV3-1/TRBV3-2
TGTGCCAGCAGCCCCATGCGAAGGGGGCGGTTTGGCTATGGCTACACCTTC
CASSPMRRGRFGYGYTF
>NA|TRBD2|TRBJ2-5|TRBV9
TGTGCCAGCAGCGTTGCAGCGGGAGACCAAGAGACCCAGTACTTC
CASSVAAGDQETQYF
>once|NA|TRBJ1-6|TRBV25-1
TGTGCCAGCAGGTGGGAGTATAATTCACCCCTCCACTTT
CASRWEYNSPLHF
>NA|TRBD1|TRBJ2-7|TRBV10-3
TGTGCCATCAGGAATGACAGGGGGGACGGCGAGCAGTACTTC
CAIRNDRGDGEQYF
>NA|NA|TRBJ2-3|TRBV7-7
TGTGCTAGCAGCTTAGGAACAGCCAGAGGCACAGATACGCAGTATTTT
CASSLGTARGTDTQYF
>NA|TRBD2|TRBJ2-4|TRBV27
TGTGCCAGCAGTTTCCTAGCGGGGGCCAAAAACATTCAGTACTTC
CASSFLAGAKNIQYF
>few|TRBD1|TRBJ1-4|TRBV5-1
TGCGCCAGCAGCTCAAGGACAGGACAGGGGGCGCAGGAAAAACTGTTTTTT
CASSSRTGQGAQEKLFF
>NA|TRBD1|TRBJ1-2|TRBV6-1
TGTGCCAGCAGTGAAGGGGACAGGGGAGGCGGCTACACCTTC
CASSEGDRGGGYTF
>NA|TRBD1|TRBJ2-1|TRBV25-1
TGTGCCAGCAGCCCGGGACAGCCCTACAATGAGCAGTTCTTC
CASSPGQPYNEQFF
>NA|NA|TRBJ1-5|TRBV6-1
TGTGCCAGCAGTGAGCAGGGGCGCGGCAATCAGCCCCAGCATTTT
CASSEQGRGNQPQHF
>NA|TRBD2|TRBJ2-1|TRBV11-3
TGTGCCAGCAGCTACAGCGGGGGGCCCTACAATGAGCAGTTCTTC
CASSYSGGPYNEQFF
>NA|NA|TRBJ2-7|TRBV9
TGTGCCAGCAGCGTAGAGGGCCAGGGGAACTACGAGCAGTACTTC
CASSVEGQGNYEQYF
>NA|NA|TRBJ1-1|TRBV18
TGTGCCAGCTCACCACCGTGGGCCTCAGAAGCTTTCTTT
CASSPPWASEAFF
>once|TRBD1|TRBJ1-3|TRBV5-1
TGCGCCAGCAGCCACACCGGGACAGCGAACTCTGGAAACACCATATATTTT
CASSHTGTANSGNTIYF
>NA|TRBD1|TRBJ2-1|TRBV10-3
TGTGCCATCAGTCGAACGACAGGGGGCCACAATGAGCAGTTCTTC
CAISRTTGGHNEQFF
>NA|NA|TRBJ1-3|TRBV30
TGTGCCTGGGGGGAGATCCCTGGAAACACCATATATTTT
CAWGEIPGNTIYF
>medium-sized|NA|TRBJ1-1|TRBV6-6
TGTGCCAGCAGTTACGCGGAGGGGAACACTGAAGCTTTCTTT
CASSYAEGNTEAFF
>NA|TRBD1|TRBJ1-6|TRBV4-1
TGCGCCAGCAGCCAAGACCGGGACAGGGGAAAATCACCCCTCCACTTT
CASSQDRDRGKSPLHF
>NA|TRBD2|TRBJ2-3|TRBV19
TGTGCCAGTATGGAGGCAGTGGGGGGGACGCAGTATTTT
CASMEAVGGTQYF
>NA|NA|TRBJ1-2|TRBV28
TGTGCCAGCACCCCTATTAGGGGAGGAGGCTACACCTTC
CASTPIRGGGYTF
>NA|NA|TRBJ2-7|TRBV30
TGTGCCTCCACTCGGGGTTACGAGCAGTACTTC
CASTRGYEQYF
>NA|TRBD1|TRBJ2-5|TRBV7-6
TGTGCCAGCAGACAGGGGACAGCTCAAGAGACCCAGTACTTC
CASRQGTAQETQYF
>NA|NA|TRBJ1-1|TRBV7-9
TGTGCCAGCCATGTCCGGACTGAAGCTTTCTTT
CASHVRTEAFF
>NA|NA|TRBJ1-2|TRBV24-1
TGTGCCACCAGTGATTTGGATGAGGCTTCCAACTATGGCTACACCTTC
CATSDLDEASNYGYTF
>NA|NA|TRBJ1-5|TRBV3-1/TRBV3-2
TGTGCCAGCAGCCAAGAAGCGGGGGGGAAAAATCAGCCCCAGCATTTT
CASSQEAGGKNQPQHF
>NA|TRBD1|TRBJ2-5|TRBV6-2/TRBV6-3
TGTGCCAGCAGTTACTCCGGGACAGGAAAAGAGACCCAGTACTTC
CASSYSGTGKETQYF
>NA|NA|TRBJ1-4|TRBV15
TGTGCCACCAGCACAGGCGGGACCCTCGATCTGGGGGAAAAACTGTTTTTT
CATSTGGTLDLGEKLFF
>NA|NA|TRBJ1-2|TRBV11-2
TGTGCCAGCAGCTTAGATAGCCCTTCTTATGGCTACACCTTC
CASSLDSPSYGYTF